The T cell receptor beta chain under discussion was sequenced for a study of T cells after yellow fever vaccination. Study outcomes and limitations: Subsequent to the booster, the majority of primary-vaccination clones reappeared (about 97% CD4, around 90% CD8).

Trimming left V 0 bases short and J 5 bases short, with 12 bases between. CDR1 DFQATT and CDR2 SNEGSKA come from the germline V gene (reference sequence). This CDR3 has 14 residues. TCRdb used MiXCR to reprocess the 5' RACE reads, holding one entry per CDR3 protein. The sample lists 46,000 or so distinct CDR3 sequences, more than 6% seen once, with under 11% in the top ten. This sequence was found in a man under 40 who received the YFV17D yellow fever vaccine. The material sequenced was PBMCs, either bulk or a sorted T-cell subset (CD4+, CD8+, memory, or dextramer-sorted; not recorded which), taken 45 days after the yellow fever booster vaccination. This chain connects TRBV20-1 to TRBJ2-3, with TRBD1 as a possible D gene (5 bases). The CDR3 coding sequence is TGCAGTGCTAGAGATGGGCCTAGGGGAGATACGCAGTATTTT. This sequence encodes CSARDGPRGDTQYF.